The sequence of this TCR beta chain was determined in a study of T cell responses to AZD1222 COVID-19 vaccine. The CDR3 consists of 16 residues. Clones were sequenced by immunoSEQ multiplex PCR, and TCRdb holds only the in-frame ones, with some missing. Among under 150,000 clones, around 91% were seen once, and the ten largest hold less than 9.5%. The V and J genes are TRBV21-1 and TRBJ2-3; the DNA was not used to check the table's D call, TRBD2. TRBV21-1 is marked as a pseudogene. This TCR was recovered from an adult who received the AZD1222 COVID-19 vaccine. Here the sequenced sample was peripheral blood, taken 28 days after the second AZD1222 dose. The CDR3 is CASSSRLAGGEDTQYF. CDR3 sequence (DNA): TGTGCCAGCAGCAGCCGACTAGCGGGGGGGGAAGATACGCAGTATTTT.